This TCR beta chain was identified in a study of cytomegalovirus exposure and HLA in healthy donors. Study-level results: A later analysis linked 15,000 to 20,000 TCR beta sequences to HLA alleles at 0.05 false discovery rate.

Researchers ran the PCR with 60 Vbeta and 13 Jbeta primers. The repertoire was sequenced with immunoSEQ multiplex PCR; TCRdb's copy has only in-frame clones and lacks some. Of 100,000 or so clones in the sample, around four fifths were seen once. In regard to this clone: Its antigen is unknown.

Sequencing input: PBMCs. The sequence derives from a woman aged 40-49 years in good health and CMV-seropositive.

In DNA, the CDR3 is TGTGCCAGCAGCCCGCGACTAGCGATTTCCTACGAGCAGTACTTC. It yields the protein CASSPRLAISYEQYF. V is TRBV7-2 and J is TRBJ2-7; 8 bases align to TRBD2. Germline CDR1 SGHTA, CDR2 FQGNSA. The trim removed 5 bases at V and 1 base at J, leaving 7 bases unmatched. The CDR3 is 15 residues long.